The clone carrying this T cell receptor (beta chain) showed up many times. This specimen belongs to a study of T-cell reconstitution after alpha-beta-depleted transplantation in children. As it was prepared, the TCRbeta library received unique molecular identifiers. TCRdb independently ran MiXCR on the PCR reads; one entry per CDR3 protein. The sample contains 130,000 to 150,000 distinct CDR3 sequences, 8.5% to 10% of which appear only once. The CDR3 covers 14 residues. Deletions cut 4 bases from V and 4 bases from J, with 13 bases between. Germline V gene sequence: CDR1 SGHVS, CDR2 FQNEAQ. The chain has TRBV7-8 and TRBJ1-2; D unresolved. The receptor was isolated from a female patient under 10 years old who had a stem cell transplant for congenital amegakaryocytic thrombocytopenia, so the T cells may come from the graft donor. The sequencing here drew on PBMCs, mostly from graft donor cells, taken 180 days after TCRalphabeta/CD19-depleted stem cell transplant. The CDR3 DNA reads as TGTGCCAGCAGCTCTCTCGGCGACTTCTATGGCTACACCTTC. As protein: CASSSLGDFYGYTF.